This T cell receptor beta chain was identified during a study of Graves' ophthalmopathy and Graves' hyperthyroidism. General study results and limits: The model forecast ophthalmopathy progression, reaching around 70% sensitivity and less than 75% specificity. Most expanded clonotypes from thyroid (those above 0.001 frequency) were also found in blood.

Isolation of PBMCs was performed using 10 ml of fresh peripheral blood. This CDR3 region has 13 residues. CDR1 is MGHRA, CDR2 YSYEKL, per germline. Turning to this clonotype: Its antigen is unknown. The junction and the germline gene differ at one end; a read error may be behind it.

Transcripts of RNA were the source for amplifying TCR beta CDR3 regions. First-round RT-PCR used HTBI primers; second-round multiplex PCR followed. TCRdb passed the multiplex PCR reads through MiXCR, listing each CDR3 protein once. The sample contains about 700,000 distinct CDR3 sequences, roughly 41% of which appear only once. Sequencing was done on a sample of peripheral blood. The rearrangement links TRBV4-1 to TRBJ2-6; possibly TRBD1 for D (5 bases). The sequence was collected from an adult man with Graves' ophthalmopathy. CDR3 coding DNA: TGTGCCAGCAGCCAAGGTGGGGCCGGCGCACTGACTTTC. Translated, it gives CASSQGGAGALTF.